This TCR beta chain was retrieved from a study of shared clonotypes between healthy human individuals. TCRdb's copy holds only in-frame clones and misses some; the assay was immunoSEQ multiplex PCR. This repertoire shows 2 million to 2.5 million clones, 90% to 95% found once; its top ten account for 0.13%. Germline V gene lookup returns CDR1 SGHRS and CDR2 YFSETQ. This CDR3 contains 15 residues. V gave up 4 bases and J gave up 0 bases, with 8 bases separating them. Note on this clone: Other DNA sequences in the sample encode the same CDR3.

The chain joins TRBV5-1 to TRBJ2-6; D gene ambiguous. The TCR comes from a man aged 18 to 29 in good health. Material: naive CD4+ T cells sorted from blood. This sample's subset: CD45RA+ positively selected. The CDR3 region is CASSLDVSGANVLTF. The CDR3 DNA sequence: TGCGCCAGCAGCCTGGACGTCTCTGGGGCCAACGTCCTGACTTTC.